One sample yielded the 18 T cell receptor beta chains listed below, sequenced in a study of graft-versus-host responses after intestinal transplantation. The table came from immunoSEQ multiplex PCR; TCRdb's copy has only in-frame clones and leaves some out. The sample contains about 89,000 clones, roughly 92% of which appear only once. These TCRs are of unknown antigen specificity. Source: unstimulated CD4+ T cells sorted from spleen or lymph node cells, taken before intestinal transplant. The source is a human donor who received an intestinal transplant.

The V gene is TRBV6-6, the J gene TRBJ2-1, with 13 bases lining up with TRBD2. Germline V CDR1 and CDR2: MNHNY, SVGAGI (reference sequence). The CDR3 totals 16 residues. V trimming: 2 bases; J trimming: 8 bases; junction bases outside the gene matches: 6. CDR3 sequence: CASSYPIGLAGDEQFF. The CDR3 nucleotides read TGTGCCAGCAGTTACCCTATTGGACTAGCGGGAGATGAGCAGTTCTTC.

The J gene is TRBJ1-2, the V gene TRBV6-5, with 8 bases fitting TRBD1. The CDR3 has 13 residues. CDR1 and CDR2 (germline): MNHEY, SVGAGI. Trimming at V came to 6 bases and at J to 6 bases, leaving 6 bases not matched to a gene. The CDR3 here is CASRADRVDGYTF. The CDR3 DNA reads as TGTGCCAGCAGGGCGGACAGGGTGGATGGCTACACCTTC.

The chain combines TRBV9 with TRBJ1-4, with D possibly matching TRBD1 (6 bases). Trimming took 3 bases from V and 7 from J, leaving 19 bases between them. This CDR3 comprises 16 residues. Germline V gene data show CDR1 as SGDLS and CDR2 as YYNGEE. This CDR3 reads CASSGPGGGPAEKLFF. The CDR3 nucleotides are TGTGCCAGCAGCGGCCCCGGTGGGGGGCCGGCTGAAAAACTGTTTTTT.

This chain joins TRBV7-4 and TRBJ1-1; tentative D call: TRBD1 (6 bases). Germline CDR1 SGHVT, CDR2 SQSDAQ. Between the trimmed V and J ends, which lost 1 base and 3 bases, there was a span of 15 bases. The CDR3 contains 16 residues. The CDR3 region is CASSLVAGGADTEAFF. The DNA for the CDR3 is TGTGCCAGCAGCTTAGTCGCCGGGGGGGCGGACACTGAAGCTTTCTTT. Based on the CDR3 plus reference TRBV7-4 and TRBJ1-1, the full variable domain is GAGVSQSPRYKVAKRGRDVALRCDSISGHVTLYWYRQTLGQGSEVLTYSQSDAQRDKSGRPSGRFSAERPERSVSTLKIQRTEQGDSAVYLCASSLVAGGADTEAFFGQGTRLTVV.

The CDR3 DNA reads as TGTGCCAGCAGCCCTGGGAGGGACTCCTACAGGGGTGGCTACACCTTC. Translation: CASSPGRDSYRGGYTF. The rearrangement uses TRBV5-5 and TRBJ1-2; TRBD1 aligns across 7 bases. Germline V gives CDR1 SGHKS, CDR2 YYEKEE (reference sequence). This CDR3 contains 16 residues. Germline trimming cut 4 bases from V and 7 bases from J; bases unmatched to any gene: 16.

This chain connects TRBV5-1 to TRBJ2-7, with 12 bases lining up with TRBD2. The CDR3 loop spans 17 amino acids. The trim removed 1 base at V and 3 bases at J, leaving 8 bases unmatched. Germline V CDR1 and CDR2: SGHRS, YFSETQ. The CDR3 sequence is CASSLTSGRSWGYEQYF. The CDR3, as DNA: TGCGCCAGCAGCTTGACTAGCGGGAGGTCTTGGGGCTACGAGCAGTACTTC.

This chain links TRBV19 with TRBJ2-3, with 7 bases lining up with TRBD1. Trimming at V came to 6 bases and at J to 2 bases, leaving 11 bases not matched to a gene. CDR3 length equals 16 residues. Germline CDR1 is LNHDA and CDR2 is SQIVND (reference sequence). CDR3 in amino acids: CASSLGKGAHTDTQYF. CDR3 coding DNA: TGTGCCAGTAGCCTCGGGAAGGGGGCGCACACAGATACGCAGTATTTT.

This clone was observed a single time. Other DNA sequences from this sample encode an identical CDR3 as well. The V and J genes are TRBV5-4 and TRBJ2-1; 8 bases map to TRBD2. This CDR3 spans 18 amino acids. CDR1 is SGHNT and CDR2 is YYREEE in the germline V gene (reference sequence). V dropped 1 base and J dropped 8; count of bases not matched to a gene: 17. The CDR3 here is CASSLYRLAGERGDEQFF. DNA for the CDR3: TGTGCCAGCAGCTTGTACAGGCTAGCGGGTGAGCGGGGCGATGAGCAGTTCTTC.

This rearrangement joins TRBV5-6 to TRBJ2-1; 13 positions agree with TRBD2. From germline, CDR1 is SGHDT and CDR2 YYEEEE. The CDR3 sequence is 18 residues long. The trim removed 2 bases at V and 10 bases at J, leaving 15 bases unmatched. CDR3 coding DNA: TGTGCCAGCAGCTTTCCCCCCCCGGGACTAGCGGGAAGTAGCGAGCAGTTCTTC. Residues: CASSFPPPGLAGSSEQFF.

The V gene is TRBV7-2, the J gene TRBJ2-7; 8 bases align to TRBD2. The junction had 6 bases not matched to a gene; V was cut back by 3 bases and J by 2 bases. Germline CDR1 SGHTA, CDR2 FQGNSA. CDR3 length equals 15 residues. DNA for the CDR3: TGTGCCAGCAGCTTTGTCAACGGGGGGGCCTACGAGCAGTACTTC. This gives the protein CASSFVNGGAYEQYF.

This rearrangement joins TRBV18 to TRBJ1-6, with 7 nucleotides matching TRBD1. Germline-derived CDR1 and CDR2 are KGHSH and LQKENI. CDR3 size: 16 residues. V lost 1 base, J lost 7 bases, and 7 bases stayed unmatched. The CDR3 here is CASSPQEGARNSPLHF. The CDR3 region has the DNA TGTGCCAGCTCACCACAGGAGGGGGCGAGGAATTCACCCCTCCACTTT.

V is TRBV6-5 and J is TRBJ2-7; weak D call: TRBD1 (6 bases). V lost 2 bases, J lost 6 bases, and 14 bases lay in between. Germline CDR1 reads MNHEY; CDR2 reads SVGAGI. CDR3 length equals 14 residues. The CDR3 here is CASSYQGPPTEQYF. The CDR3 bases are TGTGCCAGCAGTTACCAGGGGCCCCCTACCGAGCAGTACTTC.

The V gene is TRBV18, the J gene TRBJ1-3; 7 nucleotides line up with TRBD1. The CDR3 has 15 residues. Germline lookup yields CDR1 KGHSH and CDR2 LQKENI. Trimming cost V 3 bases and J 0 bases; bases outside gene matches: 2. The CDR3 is CASSPDRSSGNTIYF. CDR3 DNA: TGTGCCAGCTCACCGGACAGGAGCTCTGGAAACACCATATATTTT.

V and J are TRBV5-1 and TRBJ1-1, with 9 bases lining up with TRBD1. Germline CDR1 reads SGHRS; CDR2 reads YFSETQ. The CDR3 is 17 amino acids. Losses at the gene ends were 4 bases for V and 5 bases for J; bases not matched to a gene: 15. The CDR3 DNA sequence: TGCGCCAGCAGCCCCGGGACAGGGACGAACAGGGGGACTGAAGCTTTCTTT. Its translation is CASSPGTGTNRGTEAFF.

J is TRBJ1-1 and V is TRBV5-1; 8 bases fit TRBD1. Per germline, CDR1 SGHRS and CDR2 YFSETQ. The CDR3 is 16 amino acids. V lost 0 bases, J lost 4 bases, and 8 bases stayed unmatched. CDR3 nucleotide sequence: TGCGCCAGCAGCTTGGCCGGGGGACAGGTACGCACTGAAGCTTTCTTT. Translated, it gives CASSLAGGQVRTEAFF.

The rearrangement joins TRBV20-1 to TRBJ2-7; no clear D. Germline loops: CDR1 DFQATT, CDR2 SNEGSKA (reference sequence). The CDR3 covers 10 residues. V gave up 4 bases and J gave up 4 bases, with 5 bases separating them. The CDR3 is CSATLYEQYF. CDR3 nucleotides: TGCAGTGCTACTCTTTACGAGCAGTACTTC.

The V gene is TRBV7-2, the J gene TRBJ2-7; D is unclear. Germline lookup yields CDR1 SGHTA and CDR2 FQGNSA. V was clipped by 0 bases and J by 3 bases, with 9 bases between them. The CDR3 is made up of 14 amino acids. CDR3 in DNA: TGTGCCAGCAGCTTAGCAGTCTCAGGCTACGAGCAGTACTTC. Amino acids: CASSLAVSGYEQYF.

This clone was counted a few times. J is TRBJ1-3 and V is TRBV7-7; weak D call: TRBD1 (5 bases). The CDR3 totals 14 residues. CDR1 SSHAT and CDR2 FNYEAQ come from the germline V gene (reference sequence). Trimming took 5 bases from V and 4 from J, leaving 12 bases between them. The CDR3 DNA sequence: TGTGCCAGCAGCCCCGGGACGGGAGGAAACACCATATATTTT. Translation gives CASSPGTGGNTIYF.